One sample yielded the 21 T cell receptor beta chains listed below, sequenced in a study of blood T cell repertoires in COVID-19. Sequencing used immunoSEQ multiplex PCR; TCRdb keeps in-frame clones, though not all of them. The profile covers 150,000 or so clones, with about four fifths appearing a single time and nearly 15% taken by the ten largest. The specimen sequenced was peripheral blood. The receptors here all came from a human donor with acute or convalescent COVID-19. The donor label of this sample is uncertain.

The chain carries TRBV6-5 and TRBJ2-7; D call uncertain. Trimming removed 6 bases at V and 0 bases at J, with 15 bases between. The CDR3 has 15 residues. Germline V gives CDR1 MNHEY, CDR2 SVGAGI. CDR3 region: CASRAFRIPSYEQYF. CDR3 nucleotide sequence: TGTGCCAGCAGGGCCTTCCGAATCCCCTCCTACGAGCAGTACTTC.

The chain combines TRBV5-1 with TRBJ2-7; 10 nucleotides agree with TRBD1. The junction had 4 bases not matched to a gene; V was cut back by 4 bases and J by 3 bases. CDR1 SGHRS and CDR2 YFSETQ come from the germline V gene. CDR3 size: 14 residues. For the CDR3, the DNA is TGCGCCAGCAGCCGGGACAGGGGCCTCTACGAGCAGTACTTC. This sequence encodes CASSRDRGLYEQYF. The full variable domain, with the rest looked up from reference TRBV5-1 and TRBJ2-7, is KAGVTQTPRYLIKTRGQQVTLSCSPISGHRSVSWYQQTPGQGLQFLFEYFSETQRNKGNFPGRFSGRQFSNSRSEMNVSTLELGDSALYLCASSRDRGLYEQYFGPGTRLTVT.

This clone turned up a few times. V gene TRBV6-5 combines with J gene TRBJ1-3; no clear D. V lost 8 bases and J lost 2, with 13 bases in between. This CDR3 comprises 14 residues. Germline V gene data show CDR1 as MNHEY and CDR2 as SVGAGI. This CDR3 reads CASSPELAGNTIYF. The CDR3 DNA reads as TGTGCCAGCTCCCCGGAGTTGGCTGGAAACACCATATATTTT.

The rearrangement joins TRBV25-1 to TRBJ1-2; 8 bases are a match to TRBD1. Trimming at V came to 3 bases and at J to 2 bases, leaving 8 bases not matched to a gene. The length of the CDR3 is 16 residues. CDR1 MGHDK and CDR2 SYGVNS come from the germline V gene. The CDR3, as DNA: TGTGCCAGCAGTGAGCCCGGACAGGGAGGAAACTATGGCTACACCTTC. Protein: CASSEPGQGGNYGYTF.

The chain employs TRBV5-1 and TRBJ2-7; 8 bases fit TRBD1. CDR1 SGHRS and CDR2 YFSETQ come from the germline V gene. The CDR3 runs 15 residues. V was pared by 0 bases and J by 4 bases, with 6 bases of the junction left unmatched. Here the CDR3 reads CASSLAPGQDYEQYF. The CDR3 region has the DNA TGCGCCAGCAGCTTGGCCCCGGGACAGGATTACGAGCAGTACTTC.

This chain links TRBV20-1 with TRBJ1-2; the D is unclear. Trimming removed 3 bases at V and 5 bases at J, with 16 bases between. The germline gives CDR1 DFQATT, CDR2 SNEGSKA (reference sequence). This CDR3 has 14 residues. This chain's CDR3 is CSASHGEKAYGYTF. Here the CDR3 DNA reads TGCAGTGCTAGTCACGGGGAGAAGGCGTATGGCTACACCTTC.

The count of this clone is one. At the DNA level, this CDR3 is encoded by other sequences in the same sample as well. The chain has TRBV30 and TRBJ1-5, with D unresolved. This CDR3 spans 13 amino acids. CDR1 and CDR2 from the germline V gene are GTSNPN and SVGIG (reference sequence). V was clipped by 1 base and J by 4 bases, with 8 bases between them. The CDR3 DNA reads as TGTGCCTGGAGTGGCGGTGGGAATCAGCCCCAGCATTTT. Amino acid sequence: CAWSGGGNQPQHF.

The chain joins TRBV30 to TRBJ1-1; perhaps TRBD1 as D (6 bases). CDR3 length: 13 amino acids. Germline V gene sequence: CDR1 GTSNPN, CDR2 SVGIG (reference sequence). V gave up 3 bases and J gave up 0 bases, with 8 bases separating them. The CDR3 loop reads CAWRDSLNTEAFF. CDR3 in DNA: TGTGCCTGGAGGGACAGCTTGAACACTGAAGCTTTCTTT.

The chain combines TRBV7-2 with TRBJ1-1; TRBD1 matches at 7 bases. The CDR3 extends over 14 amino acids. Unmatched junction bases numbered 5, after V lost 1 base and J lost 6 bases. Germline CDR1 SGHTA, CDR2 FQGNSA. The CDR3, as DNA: TGTGCCAGCAGCTTAGGTACCAGGGGGTCTGAAGCTTTCTTT. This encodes CASSLGTRGSEAFF.

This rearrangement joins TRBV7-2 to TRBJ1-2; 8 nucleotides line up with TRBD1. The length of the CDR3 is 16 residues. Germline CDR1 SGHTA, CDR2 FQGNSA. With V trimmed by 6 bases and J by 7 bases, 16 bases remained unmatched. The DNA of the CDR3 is TGTGCCAGCAGTCCAGGGGGAGTCAGGGGGCGTTTTGGCTACACCTTC. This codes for CASSPGGVRGRFGYTF.

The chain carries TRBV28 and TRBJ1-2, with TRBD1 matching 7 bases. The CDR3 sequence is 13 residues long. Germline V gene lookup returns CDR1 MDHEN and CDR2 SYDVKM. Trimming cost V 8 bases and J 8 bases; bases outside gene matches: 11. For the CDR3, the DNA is TGTGCCAGCCGTACCCCGACAGGGACCGGCTACACCTTC. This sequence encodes CASRTPTGTGYTF.

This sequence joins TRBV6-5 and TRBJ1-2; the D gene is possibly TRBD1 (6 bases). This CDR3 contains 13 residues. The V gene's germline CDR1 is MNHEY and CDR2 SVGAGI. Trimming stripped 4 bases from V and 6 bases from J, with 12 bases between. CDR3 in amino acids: CASSSGQSDGYTF. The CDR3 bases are TGTGCCAGCAGTTCCGGACAGAGCGATGGCTACACCTTC.

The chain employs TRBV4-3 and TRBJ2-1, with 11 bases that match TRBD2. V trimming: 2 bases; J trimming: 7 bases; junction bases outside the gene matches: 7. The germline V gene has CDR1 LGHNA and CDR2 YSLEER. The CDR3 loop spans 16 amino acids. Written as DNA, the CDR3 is TGCGCCAGCAGCCAATATAGCGGGGGGGCGTTGAATGAGCAGTTCTTC. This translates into CASSQYSGGALNEQFF.

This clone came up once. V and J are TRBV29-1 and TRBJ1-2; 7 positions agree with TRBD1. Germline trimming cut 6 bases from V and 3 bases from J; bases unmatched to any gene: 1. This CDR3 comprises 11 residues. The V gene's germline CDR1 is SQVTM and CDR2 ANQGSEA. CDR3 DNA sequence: TGCAGCGTCGGACAGGACTATGGCTACACCTTC. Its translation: CSVGQDYGYTF.

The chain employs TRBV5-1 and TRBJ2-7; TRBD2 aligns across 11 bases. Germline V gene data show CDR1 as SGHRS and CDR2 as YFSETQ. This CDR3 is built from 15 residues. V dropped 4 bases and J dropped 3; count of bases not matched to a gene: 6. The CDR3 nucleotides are TGCGCCAGCAGCGTACGACTAGCGGGGCGCTACGAGCAGTACTTC. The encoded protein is CASSVRLAGRYEQYF. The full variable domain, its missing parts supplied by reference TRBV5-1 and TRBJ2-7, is KAGVTQTPRYLIKTRGQQVTLSCSPISGHRSVSWYQQTPGQGLQFLFEYFSETQRNKGNFPGRFSGRQFSNSRSEMNVSTLELGDSALYLCASSVRLAGRYEQYFGPGTRLTVT.

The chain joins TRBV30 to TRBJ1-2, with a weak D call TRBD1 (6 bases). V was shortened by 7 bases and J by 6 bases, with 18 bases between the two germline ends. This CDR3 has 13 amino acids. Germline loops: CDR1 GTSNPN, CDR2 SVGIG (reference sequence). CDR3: CASGSNRDNGYTF. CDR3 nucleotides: TGTGCCTCCGGCTCCAACAGGGACAATGGCTACACCTTC.

CDR3 nucleotides: TGTGCCAGCAGCTTAGGAGGCCGGGGAAACGAGCAGTACTTC. As protein: CASSLGGRGNEQYF. This sequence joins TRBV7-9 and TRBJ2-7; D is perhaps TRBD2 (5 bases). V shed 1 base and J shed 5 bases, with 12 bases lying between them. Germline V gives CDR1 SEHNR, CDR2 FQNEAQ (reference sequence). This CDR3 has 14 amino acids.

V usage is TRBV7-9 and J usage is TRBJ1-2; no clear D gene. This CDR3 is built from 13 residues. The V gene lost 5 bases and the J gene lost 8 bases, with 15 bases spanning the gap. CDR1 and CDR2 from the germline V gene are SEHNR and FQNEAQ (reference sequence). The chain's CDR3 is CASSREVSGGYTF. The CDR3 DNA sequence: TGTGCCAGCAGCCGAGAGGTCTCGGGAGGCTACACCTTC.

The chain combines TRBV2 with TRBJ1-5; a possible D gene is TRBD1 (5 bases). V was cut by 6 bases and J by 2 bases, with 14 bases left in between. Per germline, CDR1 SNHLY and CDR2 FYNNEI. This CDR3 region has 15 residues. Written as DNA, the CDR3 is TGTGCCAGCAGCGGACCTGGGGGGGGCAATCAGCCCCAGCATTTT. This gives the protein CASSGPGGGNQPQHF.

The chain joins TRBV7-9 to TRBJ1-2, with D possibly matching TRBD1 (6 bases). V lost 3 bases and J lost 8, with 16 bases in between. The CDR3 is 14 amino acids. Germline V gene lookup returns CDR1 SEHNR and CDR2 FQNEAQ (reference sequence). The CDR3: CASSFDGQILGYTF. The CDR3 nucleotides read TGTGCCAGCAGCTTCGACGGACAGATCCTCGGCTACACCTTC.

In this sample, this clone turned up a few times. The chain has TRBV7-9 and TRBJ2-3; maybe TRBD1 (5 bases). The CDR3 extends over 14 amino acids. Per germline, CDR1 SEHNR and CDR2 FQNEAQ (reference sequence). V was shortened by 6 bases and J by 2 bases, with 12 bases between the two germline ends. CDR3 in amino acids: CASRGELTTDTQYF. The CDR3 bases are TGTGCCAGCAGAGGGGAATTAACCACAGATACGCAGTATTTT.